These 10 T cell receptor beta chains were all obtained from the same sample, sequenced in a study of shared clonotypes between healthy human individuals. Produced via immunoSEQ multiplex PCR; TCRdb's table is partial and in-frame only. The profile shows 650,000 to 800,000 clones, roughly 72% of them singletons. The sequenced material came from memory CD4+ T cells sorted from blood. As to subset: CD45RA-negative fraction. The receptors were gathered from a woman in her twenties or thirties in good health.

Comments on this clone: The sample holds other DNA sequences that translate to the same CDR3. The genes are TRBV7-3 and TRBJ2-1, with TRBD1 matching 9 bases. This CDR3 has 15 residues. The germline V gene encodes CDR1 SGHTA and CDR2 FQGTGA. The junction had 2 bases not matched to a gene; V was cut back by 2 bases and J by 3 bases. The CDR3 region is CASSLGTGLYNEQFF. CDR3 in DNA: TGTGCCAGCAGCTTAGGGACAGGGCTCTACAATGAGCAGTTCTTC.

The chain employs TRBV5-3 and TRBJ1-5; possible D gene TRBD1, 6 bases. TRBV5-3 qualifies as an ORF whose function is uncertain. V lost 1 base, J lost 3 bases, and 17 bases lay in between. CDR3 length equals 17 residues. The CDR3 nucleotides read TGTGCCAGAAGCTTGCGTCAGGGGCGGGGGAACAATCAGCCCCAGCATTTT. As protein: CARSLRQGRGNNQPQHF.

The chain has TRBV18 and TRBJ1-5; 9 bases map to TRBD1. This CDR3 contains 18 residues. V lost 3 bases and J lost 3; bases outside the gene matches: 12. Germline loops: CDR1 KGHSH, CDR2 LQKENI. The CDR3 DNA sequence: TGTGCCAGCTCACCGAGAACCGGGACAGGGCTCGACAATCAGCCCCAGCATTTT. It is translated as CASSPRTGTGLDNQPQHF.

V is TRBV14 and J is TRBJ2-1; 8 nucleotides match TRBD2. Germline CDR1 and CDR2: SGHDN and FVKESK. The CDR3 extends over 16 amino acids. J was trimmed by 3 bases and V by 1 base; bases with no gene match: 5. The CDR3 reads CASSQGTGGDYNEQFF. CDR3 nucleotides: TGTGCCAGCAGCCAAGGGACGGGAGGGGACTACAATGAGCAGTTCTTC.

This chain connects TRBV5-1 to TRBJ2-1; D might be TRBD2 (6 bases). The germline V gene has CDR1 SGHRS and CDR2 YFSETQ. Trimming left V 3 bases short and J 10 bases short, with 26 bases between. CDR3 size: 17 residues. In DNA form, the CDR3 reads TGCGCCAGCAGCTCATCGTCGGGCGGGACCCCGCCTAGGGAGCAGTTCTTC. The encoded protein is CASSSSSGGTPPREQFF.

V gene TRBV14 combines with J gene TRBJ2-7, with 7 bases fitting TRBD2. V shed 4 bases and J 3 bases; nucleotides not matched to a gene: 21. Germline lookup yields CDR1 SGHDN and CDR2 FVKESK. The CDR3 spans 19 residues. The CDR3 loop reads CASSPLGVASGREGYEQYF. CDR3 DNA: TGTGCCAGCAGCCCCCTGGGGGTCGCTAGCGGAAGAGAAGGCTACGAGCAGTACTTC.

For the CDR3, the DNA is TGCGCCAGCAGCAAAAGCACCGGGACTAGAAAACTCCTGTCCTACGAGCAGTACTTC. This encodes CASSKSTGTRKLLSYEQYF. The chain uses TRBV5-1 and TRBJ2-7, with 8 bases fitting TRBD2. The germline gives CDR1 SGHRS, CDR2 YFSETQ. The ends lost 4 bases at V and 1 base at J; junction bases unmatched: 19. This CDR3 spans 19 amino acids.

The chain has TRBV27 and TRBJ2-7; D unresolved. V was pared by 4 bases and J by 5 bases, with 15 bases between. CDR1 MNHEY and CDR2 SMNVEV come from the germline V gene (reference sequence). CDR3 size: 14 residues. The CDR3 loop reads CASSSRSQAHEQYF. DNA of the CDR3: TGTGCCAGCAGTTCCCGCTCCCAGGCCCACGAGCAGTACTTC.

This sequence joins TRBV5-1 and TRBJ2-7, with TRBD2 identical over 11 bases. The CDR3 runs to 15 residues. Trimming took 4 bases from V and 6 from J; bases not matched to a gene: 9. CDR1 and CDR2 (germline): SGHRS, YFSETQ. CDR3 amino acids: CASSILAGDPLEQYF. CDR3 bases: TGCGCCAGCAGCATACTAGCGGGAGACCCCCTCGAGCAGTACTTC. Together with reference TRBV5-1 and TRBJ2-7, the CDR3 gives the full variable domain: KAGVTQTPRYLIKTRGQQVTLSCSPISGHRSVSWYQQTPGQGLQFLFEYFSETQRNKGNFPGRFSGRQFSNSRSEMNVSTLELGDSALYLCASSILAGDPLEQYFGPGTRLTVT.

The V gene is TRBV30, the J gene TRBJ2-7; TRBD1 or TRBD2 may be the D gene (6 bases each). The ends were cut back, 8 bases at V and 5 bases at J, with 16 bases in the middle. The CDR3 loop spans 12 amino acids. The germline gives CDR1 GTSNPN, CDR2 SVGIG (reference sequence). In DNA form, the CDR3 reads TGTGCCGTTTCCTCCGGGGGCGACGAGCAGTACTTC. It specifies CAVSSGGDEQYF.